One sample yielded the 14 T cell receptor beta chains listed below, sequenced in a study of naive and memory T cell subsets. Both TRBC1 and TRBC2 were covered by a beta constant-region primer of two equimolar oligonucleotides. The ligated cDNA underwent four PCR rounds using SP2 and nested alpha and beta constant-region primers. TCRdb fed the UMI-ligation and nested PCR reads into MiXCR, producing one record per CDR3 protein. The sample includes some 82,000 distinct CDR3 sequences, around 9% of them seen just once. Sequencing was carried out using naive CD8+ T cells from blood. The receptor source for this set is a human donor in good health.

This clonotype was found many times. CDR3 nucleotide sequence: TGCAGCGTTGGACAAAGACAGGGAAAGACCTACGAGCAGTACTTC. It specifies CSVGQRQGKTYEQYF. The rearrangement uses TRBV29-1 and TRBJ2-7; 7 bases are shared with TRBD1. This CDR3 contains 15 residues. Per the germline V gene, CDR1 is SQVTM and CDR2 is ANQGSEA. J gave up 2 bases and V 4 bases, and 11 bases lay outside the gene matches.

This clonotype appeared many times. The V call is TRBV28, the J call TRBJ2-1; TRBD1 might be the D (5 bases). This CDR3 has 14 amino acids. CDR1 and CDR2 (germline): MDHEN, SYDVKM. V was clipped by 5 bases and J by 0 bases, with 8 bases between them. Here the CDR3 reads CASSPDSSYNEQFF. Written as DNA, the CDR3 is TGTGCCAGCAGTCCCGACAGCTCCTACAATGAGCAGTTCTTC.

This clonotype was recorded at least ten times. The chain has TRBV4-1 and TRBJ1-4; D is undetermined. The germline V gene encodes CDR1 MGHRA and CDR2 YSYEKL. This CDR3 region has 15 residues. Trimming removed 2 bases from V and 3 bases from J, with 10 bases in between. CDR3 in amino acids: CASSQHYGPNEKLFF. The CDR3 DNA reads TGCGCCAGCAGCCAACATTATGGACCTAATGAAAAACTGTTTTTT.

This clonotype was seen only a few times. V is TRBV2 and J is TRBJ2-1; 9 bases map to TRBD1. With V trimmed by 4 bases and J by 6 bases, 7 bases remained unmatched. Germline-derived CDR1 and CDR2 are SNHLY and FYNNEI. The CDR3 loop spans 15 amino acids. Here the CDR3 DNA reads TGTGCCAGCAGTGTAAGGACAGGGGCACTCAATGAGCAGTTCTTC. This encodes CASSVRTGALNEQFF.

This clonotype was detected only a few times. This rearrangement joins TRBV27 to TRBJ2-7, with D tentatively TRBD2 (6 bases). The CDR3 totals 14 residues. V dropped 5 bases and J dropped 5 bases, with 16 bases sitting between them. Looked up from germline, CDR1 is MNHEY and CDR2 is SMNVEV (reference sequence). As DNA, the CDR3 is TGTGCCAGCAGTCTAAAGCGGGCATTAAACGAGCAGTACTTC. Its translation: CASSLKRALNEQYF.

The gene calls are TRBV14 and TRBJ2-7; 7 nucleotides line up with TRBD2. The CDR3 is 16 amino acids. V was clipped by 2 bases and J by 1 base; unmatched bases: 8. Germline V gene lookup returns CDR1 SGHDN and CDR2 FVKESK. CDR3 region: CASSQIAGVLSYEQYF. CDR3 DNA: TGTGCCAGCAGCCAAATCGCGGGAGTCCTATCCTACGAGCAGTACTTC.

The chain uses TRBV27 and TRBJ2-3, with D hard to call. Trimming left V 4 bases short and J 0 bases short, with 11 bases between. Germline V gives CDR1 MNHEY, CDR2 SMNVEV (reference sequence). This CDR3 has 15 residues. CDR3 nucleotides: TGTGCCAGCAGTTCGTTCCCTTCTAGCACAGATACGCAGTATTTT. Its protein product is CASSSFPSSTDTQYF.

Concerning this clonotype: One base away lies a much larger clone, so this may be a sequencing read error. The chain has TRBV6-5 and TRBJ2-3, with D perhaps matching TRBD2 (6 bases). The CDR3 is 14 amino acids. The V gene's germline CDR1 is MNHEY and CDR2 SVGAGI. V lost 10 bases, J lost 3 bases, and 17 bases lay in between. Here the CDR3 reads CATQTRDLTDTQYF. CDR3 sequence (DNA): TGTGCCACCCAGACCCGGGACTTGACAGATACGCAGTATTTT.

CDR3 DNA sequence: TGTGCCAGCGAGGTGTGGGGAAGCACAGATACGCAGTATTTT. Its translation is CASEVWGSTDTQYF. The chain employs TRBV6-1 and TRBJ2-3, with unresolved D. Trimming stripped 8 bases from V and 0 bases from J, with 12 bases between. This CDR3 region has 14 residues. Germline CDR1 reads MNHNS; CDR2 reads SASEGT.

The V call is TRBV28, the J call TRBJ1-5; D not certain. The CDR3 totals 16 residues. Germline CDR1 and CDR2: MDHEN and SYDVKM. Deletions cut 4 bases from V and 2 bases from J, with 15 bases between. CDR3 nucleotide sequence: TGTGCCAGCAGTTCCCCGATAGGGTATGGCAATCAGCCCCAGCATTTT. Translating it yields CASSSPIGYGNQPQHF.

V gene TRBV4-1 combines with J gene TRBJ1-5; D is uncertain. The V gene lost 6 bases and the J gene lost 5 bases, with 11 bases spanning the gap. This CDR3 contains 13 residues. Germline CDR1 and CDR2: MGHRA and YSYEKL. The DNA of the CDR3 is TGCGCCAGCAGTGCAGTCTTACATCAGCCCCAGCATTTT. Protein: CASSAVLHQPQHF.

The CDR3 sequence is CASSPGTGEVSYNEQFF. As DNA, the CDR3 is TGTGCCAGCAGCCCCGGGACAGGGGAGGTCTCCTACAATGAGCAGTTCTTC. V gene TRBV6-5 combines with J gene TRBJ2-1, with 10 bases aligning to TRBD1. Germline V CDR1 and CDR2: MNHEY, SVGAGI. The V segment lost 6 bases and the J segment 0 bases; nucleotides outside the gene matches: 8. The CDR3 spans 17 residues.

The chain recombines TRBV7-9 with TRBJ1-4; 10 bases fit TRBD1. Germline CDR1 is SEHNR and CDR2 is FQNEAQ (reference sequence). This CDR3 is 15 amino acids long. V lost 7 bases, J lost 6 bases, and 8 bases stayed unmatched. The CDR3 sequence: CASTSLGTGDEKLFF. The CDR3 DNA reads TGTGCCAGCACCTCCTTGGGGACAGGGGATGAAAAACTGTTTTTT.

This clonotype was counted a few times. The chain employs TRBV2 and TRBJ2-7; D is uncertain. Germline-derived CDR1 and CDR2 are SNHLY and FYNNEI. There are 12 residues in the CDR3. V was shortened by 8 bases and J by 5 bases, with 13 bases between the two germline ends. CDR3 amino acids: CASLDLKDEQYF. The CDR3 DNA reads TGTGCCAGCTTGGACCTAAAGGACGAGCAGTACTTC.